These 15 T cell receptor beta chains share one sample of origin, sequenced in a study of blood T cell repertoires in COVID-19. Clones were read by immunoSEQ multiplex PCR, and TCRdb kept only the in-frame ones, dropping some. The sample holds 200,000 to 250,000 clones, 65% to 85% seen once. The sample consisted of peripheral blood. These receptors originate from a woman aged 30 to 39 with COVID-19, enrolled during active disease.

The V and J genes are TRBV3-1 (or the pseudogene TRBV3-2) and TRBJ2-7; 8 nucleotides align to TRBD2. The germline CDR1 and CDR2 sequences are LGHDT and YNNKEL (reference sequence). CDR3 length: 15 residues. Trimming took 4 bases from V and 9 from J; bases not matched to a gene: 14. This CDR3 reads CASSPLQAGVRWQYF. In DNA form, the CDR3 reads TGTGCCAGCAGCCCCCTCCAAGCGGGGGTGAGGTGGCAGTACTTC.

This chain's CDR3 is CASRPTANYGYTF. In nucleotides, the CDR3 is TGTGCCAGCAGACCTACCGCGAACTATGGCTACACCTTC. The chain is built from TRBV6-5 and TRBJ1-2; D remains ambiguous. CDR1 and CDR2 (germline): MNHEY, SVGAGI. The CDR3 is made up of 13 amino acids. V gave up 6 bases and J gave up 2 bases, with 10 bases separating them.

V usage is TRBV27 and J usage is TRBJ2-1, with D unclear. Germline CDR1 reads MNHEY; CDR2 reads SMNVEV (reference sequence). V dropped 2 bases and J dropped 1 base, with 9 bases sitting between them. The CDR3 contains 15 residues. The CDR3 loop is CASSLRQVSYNEQFF. CDR3 bases: TGTGCCAGCAGTTTACGGCAGGTTTCCTACAATGAGCAGTTCTTC.

The chain links TRBV11-2 to TRBJ2-7; 12 bases align to TRBD2. V was pared by 5 bases and J by 0 bases, with 2 bases of the junction left unmatched. Germline CDR1 SGHAT, CDR2 FQNNGV. The CDR3 is made up of 15 amino acids. The CDR3 DNA reads as TGTGCCAGCAGCCTACTAGCGGGGGGCTCCTACGAGCAGTACTTC. It is translated as CASSLLAGGSYEQYF.

The chain combines TRBV6-5 with TRBJ2-5, with D possibly matching TRBD2 (7 bases). The CDR3 length is 15 residues. CDR1 MNHEY and CDR2 SVGAGI come from the germline V gene. V was pared by 5 bases and J by 5 bases, with 18 bases between. CDR3 region: CASSTPGGLGETQYF. CDR3 sequence (DNA): TGTGCCAGCAGTACTCCGGGGGGCTTGGGCGAGACCCAGTACTTC.

The J gene is TRBJ1-4, the V gene TRBV11-1; no clear D gene. From germline, CDR1 is SGHAT and CDR2 FQDESV (reference sequence). The CDR3 consists of 16 residues. V was shortened by 0 bases and J by 0 bases, with 8 bases between the two germline ends. CDR3 bases: TGTGCCAGCAGCTTAGCGCTTTCGGCAACTAATGAAAAACTGTTTTTT. It is translated as CASSLALSATNEKLFF.

This chain links TRBV7-9 with TRBJ1-4; 7 nucleotides agree with TRBD1. The ends lost 7 bases at V and 4 bases at J; junction bases unmatched: 18. The germline CDR1 and CDR2 sequences are SEHNR and FQNEAQ (reference sequence). The CDR3 sequence is 18 residues long. For the CDR3, the DNA is TGTGCCAGCACCTCTTACAGGGGCCCAAGTTTGGGTAATGAAAAACTGTTTTTT. Translated, it gives CASTSYRGPSLGNEKLFF.

The chain couples TRBV9 to TRBJ2-5; no clear D. The CDR3 extends over 13 amino acids. CDR1 SGDLS and CDR2 YYNGEE come from the germline V gene. Trimming removed 0 bases at V and 3 bases at J, with 6 bases between. The CDR3 region is CASSVAGKETQYF. The CDR3 DNA is TGTGCCAGCAGCGTAGCGGGTAAAGAGACCCAGTACTTC.

This chain uses TRBV4-1 with TRBJ2-1; 8 bases fit TRBD1. With V trimmed by 0 bases and J by 7 bases, 5 bases remained unmatched. The CDR3 runs 15 residues. CDR1 is MGHRA, CDR2 YSYEKL, per germline. The CDR3 DNA reads TGCGCCAGCAGCCAAGATAGGAGGACAGGGAATGAGCAGTTCTTC. It yields the protein CASSQDRRTGNEQFF.

This chain links TRBV6-6 with TRBJ2-7, with 8 bases that match TRBD2. The CDR3 runs 15 residues. Germline loops: CDR1 MNHNY, CDR2 SVGAGI (reference sequence). V shed 5 bases and J 6 bases; nucleotides not matched to a gene: 12. CDR3 in DNA: TGTGCCAGCAGTCCTCCCGGGACTAGGGTTTCCGAGCAGTACTTC. Its protein is CASSPPGTRVSEQYF.

The J gene is TRBJ2-3, the V gene TRBV12-5, with 11 bases aligning to TRBD2. Losses at the gene ends were 1 base for V and 6 bases for J; bases not matched to a gene: 6. This CDR3 is 16 amino acids long. Germline loops: CDR1 LGHNT, CDR2 FRNRAP. CDR3 nucleotides: TGTGCTAGTGGTTTGGCACTAGCGGGAGCCCGTGATACGCAGTATTTT. Its translation: CASGLALAGARDTQYF. The whole variable domain, remainder taken from reference TRBV12-5 and TRBJ2-3, is DARVTQTPRHKVTEMGQEVTMRCQPILGHNTVFWYRQTMMQGLELLAYFRNRAPLDDSGMPKDRFSAEMPDATLATLKIQPSEPRDSAVYFCASGLALAGARDTQYFGPGTRLTVL.

The chain uses TRBV7-2 and TRBJ2-1; 9 bases align to TRBD2. The CDR3 loop spans 16 amino acids. Looked up from germline, CDR1 is SGHTA and CDR2 is FQGNSA. The junction had 8 bases not matched to a gene; V was cut back by 4 bases and J by 4 bases. In DNA form, the CDR3 reads TGTGCCAGCAGCTCCGGGACTAGCAAGGTTTACAATGAGCAGTTCTTC. It yields the protein CASSSGTSKVYNEQFF.

The chain links TRBV20-1 to TRBJ2-7, with 9 positions matching TRBD2. The CDR3 has 15 amino acids. CDR1 and CDR2 from the germline V gene are DFQATT and SNEGSKA (reference sequence). V lost 3 bases, J lost 5 bases, and 11 bases stayed unmatched. The CDR3 nucleotides read TGCAGTGCTAGTCCTCCGGGACTAGCAAACAACGAGCAGTACTTC. As protein: CSASPPGLANNEQYF.

The chain recombines TRBV9 with TRBJ2-1; D gene unclear. CDR3 length equals 14 residues. From germline, CDR1 is SGDLS and CDR2 YYNGEE. V lost 3 bases to trimming and J lost 5 bases, with 12 bases between them. The CDR3 nucleotides are TGTGCCAGCAGCGAACGGAACCGGGACAATGAGCAGTTCTTC. This sequence encodes CASSERNRDNEQFF.

This chain uses TRBV27 with TRBJ2-1, with 7 nucleotides matching TRBD2. The CDR3 length is 13 residues. The V gene's germline CDR1 is MNHEY and CDR2 SMNVEV (reference sequence). Germline trimming cut 6 bases from V and 4 bases from J; bases unmatched to any gene: 3. The CDR3 DNA follows: TGTGCCAGCAGCCGGGACTATTACAATGAGCAGTTCTTC. Its translation: CASSRDYYNEQFF.